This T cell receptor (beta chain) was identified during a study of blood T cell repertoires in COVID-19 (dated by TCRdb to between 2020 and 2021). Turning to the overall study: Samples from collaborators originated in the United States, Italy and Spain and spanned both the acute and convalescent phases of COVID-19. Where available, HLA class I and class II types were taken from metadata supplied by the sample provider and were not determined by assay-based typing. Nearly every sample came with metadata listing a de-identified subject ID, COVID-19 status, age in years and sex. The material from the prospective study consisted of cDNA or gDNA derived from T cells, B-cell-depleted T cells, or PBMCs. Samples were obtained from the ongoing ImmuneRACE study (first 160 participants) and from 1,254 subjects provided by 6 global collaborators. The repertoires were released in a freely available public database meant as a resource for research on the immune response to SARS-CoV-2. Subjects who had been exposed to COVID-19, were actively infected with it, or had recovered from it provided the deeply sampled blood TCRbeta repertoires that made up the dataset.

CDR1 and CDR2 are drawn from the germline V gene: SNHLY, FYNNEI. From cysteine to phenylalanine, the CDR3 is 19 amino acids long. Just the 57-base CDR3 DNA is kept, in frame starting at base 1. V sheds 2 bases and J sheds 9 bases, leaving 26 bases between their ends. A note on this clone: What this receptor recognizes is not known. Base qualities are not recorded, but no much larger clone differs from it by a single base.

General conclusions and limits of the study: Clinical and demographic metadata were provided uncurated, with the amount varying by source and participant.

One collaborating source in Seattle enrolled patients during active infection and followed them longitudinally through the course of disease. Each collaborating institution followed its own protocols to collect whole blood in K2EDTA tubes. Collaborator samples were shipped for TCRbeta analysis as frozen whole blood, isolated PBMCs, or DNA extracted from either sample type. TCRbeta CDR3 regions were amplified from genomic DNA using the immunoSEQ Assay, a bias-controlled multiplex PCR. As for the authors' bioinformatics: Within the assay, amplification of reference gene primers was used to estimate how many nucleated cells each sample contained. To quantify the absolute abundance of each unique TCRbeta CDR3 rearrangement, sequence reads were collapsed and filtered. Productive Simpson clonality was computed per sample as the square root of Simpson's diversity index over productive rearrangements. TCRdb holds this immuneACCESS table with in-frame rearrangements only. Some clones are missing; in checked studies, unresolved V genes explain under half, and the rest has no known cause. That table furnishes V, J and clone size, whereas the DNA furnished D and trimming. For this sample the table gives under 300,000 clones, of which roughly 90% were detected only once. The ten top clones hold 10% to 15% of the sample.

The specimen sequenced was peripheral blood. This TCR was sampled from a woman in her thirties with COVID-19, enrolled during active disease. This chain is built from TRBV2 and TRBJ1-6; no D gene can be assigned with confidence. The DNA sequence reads TGTGCCAGCAGTGAAAAGCCGTTCAGCAGTTCCCGGAGGAGTTCACCCCTCCACTTT. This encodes CASSEKPFSSSRRSSPLHF.